Listed below are T cell receptor beta chains from one sample, sequenced in a study of CD8+ T cells in alopecia areata. Libraries were prepared by immunoSEQ multiplex PCR; TCRdb keeps only in-frame clonotypes and omits some of them. The sample has 130,000 to 150,000 clones; roughly 82% are singletons. This specimen consisted of CD8+ T cells sorted from blood, obtained at week 4, from a patient treated with tofacitinib. The origin of the receptors is a human donor with alopecia areata. Each CDR3 is given with its conserved first and last residue. A D gene is named only where the DNA matches it firmly. Clone size is shown for a subset of rows, as once, few, many or a class of expanded clone.

j_gene,v_gene,abundance,d_gene,CDR3aa,CDR3nt
TRBJ2-7,TRBV7-6,-,-,CASSLGDYYEQYF,TGTGCCAGCAGCTTAGGAGACTACTACGAGCAGTACTTC
TRBJ2-6,TRBV2,-,TRBD1,CASSDPGQAPSGANVLTF,TGTGCCAGCAGTGATCCGGGACAGGCTCCCTCTGGGGCCAACGTCCTGACTTTC
TRBJ2-4,TRBV27,-,-,CASSLDVMAVKNIQYF,TGTGCCAGCAGTCTGGACGTGATGGCAGTGAAAAACATTCAGTACTTC
TRBJ2-2,TRBV20-1,-,-,CSIPRGGELFF,TGCAGTATCCCCAGGGGCGGGGAGCTGTTTTTT
TRBJ2-5,TRBV4-1,few,-,CASSQETGLGDETQYF,TGCGCCAGCAGCCAAGAGACGGGGTTAGGGGACGAGACCCAGTACTTC
TRBJ2-1,TRBV7-6,-,-,CASSLADNEQFF,TGTGCCAGCAGCTTAGCAGACAATGAGCAGTTCTTC
TRBJ2-7,TRBV2,-,-,CASSSDSNYEQYF,TGTGCCAGCAGTTCCGACAGTAACTACGAGCAGTACTTC
TRBJ2-7,TRBV14,-,-,CASSYGTGGFYEQYF,TGTGCCAGCAGCTATGGGACGGGTGGGTTCTACGAGCAGTACTTC
TRBJ1-1,TRBV6-1,-,-,CASSGGRAEAFF,TGTGCCAGCAGCGGGGGTAGGGCCGAGGCTTTCTTT
TRBJ1-2,TRBV4-3,-,-,CASSQDTASNYGYTF,TGCGCCAGCAGCCAAGATACAGCTTCTAACTATGGCTACACCTTC
TRBJ2-5,TRBV11-2,-,-,CASSPSSVAVSQETQYF,TGTGCCAGCAGCCCTAGTTCCGTAGCGGTTAGCCAAGAGACCCAGTACTTC
TRBJ2-2,TRBV5-1,-,-,CASSLYVGGGTGELFF,TGCGCCAGCAGCTTGTACGTCGGCGGTGGCACCGGGGAGCTGTTTTTT
TRBJ1-1,TRBV15,once,-,CATSRDGHLNTEAFF,TGTGCCACCAGCAGGGATGGGCACTTGAACACTGAAGCTTTCTTT
TRBJ2-5,TRBV7-6,-,TRBD2,CASSLGTTQETQYF,TGTGCCAGCAGCCTCGGGACTACCCAAGAGACCCAGTACTTC
TRBJ2-1,TRBV30,-,TRBD2,CAWSLLAGGSYNEQFF,TGTGCCTGGAGTCTCCTAGCGGGGGGATCGTACAATGAGCAGTTCTTC
TRBJ2-3,TRBV9,-,-,CATRRGYF,TGTGCCACCAGACGGGGGTATTTT